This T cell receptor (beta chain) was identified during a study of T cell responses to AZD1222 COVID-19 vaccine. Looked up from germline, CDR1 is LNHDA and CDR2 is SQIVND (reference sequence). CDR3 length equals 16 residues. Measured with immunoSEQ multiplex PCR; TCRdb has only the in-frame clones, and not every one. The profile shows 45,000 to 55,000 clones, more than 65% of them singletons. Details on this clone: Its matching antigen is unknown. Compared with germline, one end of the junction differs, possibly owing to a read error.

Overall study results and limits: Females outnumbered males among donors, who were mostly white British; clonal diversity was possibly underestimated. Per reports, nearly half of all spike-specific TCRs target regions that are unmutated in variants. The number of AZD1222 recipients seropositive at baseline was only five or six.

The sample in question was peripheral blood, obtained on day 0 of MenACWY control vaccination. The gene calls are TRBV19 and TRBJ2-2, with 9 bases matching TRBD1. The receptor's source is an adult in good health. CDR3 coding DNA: TGTGCCAGTAGTTGGCGGGACAGGGTGAACCCCGGGGAGCTGTTTTTT. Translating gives CASSWRDRVNPGELFF.